This passage covers 20 T cell receptor beta chains from one sample sequenced in a study of blood T cell repertoires in COVID-19. Sequenced by immunoSEQ multiplex PCR; TCRdb stores in-frame clones only, minus some. The sample contains 80,000 to 100,000 clones, less than 85% of which appear only once. Sample: peripheral blood. Every receptor here comes from a man in his 70s with COVID-19, enrolled during active disease.

In this sample, this clone turned up once. The chain links TRBV18 to TRBJ2-3, with TRBD2 matching 12 bases. Germline-derived CDR1 and CDR2 are KGHSH and LQKENI. This CDR3 is 15 amino acids long. The trim removed 6 bases at V and 7 bases at J, leaving 8 bases unmatched. The CDR3 DNA follows: TGTGCCAGCTCCCCTAGCGGGAGGGCCGGAAATACGCAGTATTTT. It codes for CASSPSGRAGNTQYF.

V is TRBV9 and J is TRBJ2-3; 7 bases map to TRBD2. The germline V gene encodes CDR1 SGDLS and CDR2 YYNGEE. The CDR3 has 16 amino acids. The J segment lost 1 base and the V segment lost 2 bases, leaving 7 bases of the junction unmatched. CDR3 protein: CASSVLARGGTDTQYF. CDR3 nucleotides: TGTGCCAGCAGCGTTTTGGCCCGGGGGGGCACAGATACGCAGTATTTT. The complete variable domain, with remaining parts taken from reference TRBV9 and TRBJ2-3, reads DSGVTQTPKHLITATGQRVTLRCSPRSGDLSVYWYQQSLDQGLQFLIQYYNGEERAKGNILERFSAQQFPDLHSELNLSSLELGDSALYFCASSVLARGGTDTQYFGPGTRLTVL.

The CDR3: CASSYPDRGYGYTF. The CDR3 DNA reads TGTGCCAGCAGTTACCCGGACAGGGGCTATGGCTACACCTTC. The chain links TRBV6-2 or TRBV6-3 to TRBJ1-2; 9 bases map to TRBD1. This CDR3 contains 14 residues. Germline V gene lookup returns CDR1 MNHEY and CDR2 SVGEGT. Trimming removed 2 bases from V and 4 bases from J; junction bases left unmatched: 2.

The J gene is TRBJ2-1, the V gene TRBV19, with a possible D match to TRBD1 (6 bases). V lost 5 bases to trimming and J lost 3 bases, with 14 bases between them. The germline V gene encodes CDR1 LNHDA and CDR2 SQIVND (reference sequence). This CDR3 spans 15 amino acids. CDR3 DNA: TGTGCCAGTAGTTCAACAGGGTCTGGCTACAATGAGCAGTTCTTC. Translation gives CASSSTGSGYNEQFF.

CDR3 sequence: CASSYGAAVGYGYTF. The CDR3 DNA reads TGTGCCAGCAGTTACGGGGCCGCCGTCGGCTATGGCTACACCTTC. The rearrangement uses TRBV6-5 and TRBJ1-2; D perhaps matches TRBD1 (5 bases). Trimming stripped 2 bases from V and 4 bases from J, with 14 bases between. The CDR3 runs 15 residues. Germline CDR1 MNHEY, CDR2 SVGAGI.

J is TRBJ2-4 and V is TRBV2; 7 positions agree with TRBD1. J was trimmed by 5 bases and V by 4 bases; bases with no gene match: 5. Germline CDR1 SNHLY, CDR2 FYNNEI. CDR3 length equals 14 residues. CDR3 nucleotide sequence: TGTGCCAGCAGTGTGAGGGGGCGGGAAAACATTCAGTACTTC. Amino acids: CASSVRGRENIQYF. The whole variable domain, remainder taken from reference TRBV2 and TRBJ2-4, is EPEVTQTPSHQVTQMGQEVILRCVPISNHLYFYWYRQILGQKVEFLVSFYNNEISEKSEIFDDQFSVERPDGSNFTLKIRSTKLEDSAMYFCASSVRGRENIQYFGAGTRLSVL.

Here the CDR3 reads CASSEQGQGGEKLFF. CDR3 bases: TGCGCCAGCAGCGAACAAGGACAGGGGGGTGAAAAACTGTTTTTT. The chain couples TRBV5-1 to TRBJ1-4; 10 positions match TRBD1. This CDR3 region has 15 residues. J gave up 7 bases and V 4 bases, and 7 bases lay outside the gene matches. Germline values: CDR1 SGHRS, CDR2 YFSETQ.

The chain employs TRBV9 and TRBJ2-7; the match to TRBD2 covers 7 bases. The germline V gene encodes CDR1 SGDLS and CDR2 YYNGEE. Unmatched junction bases numbered 12, after V lost 7 bases and J lost 2 bases. CDR3 length: 15 residues. The CDR3: CASAAGGEATYEQYF. CDR3 nucleotides: TGTGCCAGCGCGGCTGGGGGGGAGGCAACCTACGAGCAGTACTTC.

This rearrangement joins TRBV28 to TRBJ2-5; TRBD2 matches at 7 bases. V shed 5 bases and J 3 bases; nucleotides not matched to a gene: 3. The CDR3 covers 13 residues. CDR1 and CDR2 from the germline V gene are MDHEN and SYDVKM. The CDR3 nucleotides read TGTGCCAGCAGTAGACTAGCAGAAGAGACCCAGTACTTC. Translating it yields CASSRLAEETQYF.

This clone was counted a single time. DNA for the CDR3: TGTGCCAGTAGTACGGGGGTAAGGGGAGTTTGGGAGCAGTACTTC. Its protein product is CASSTGVRGVWEQYF. This sequence joins TRBV19 and TRBJ2-7, with TRBD2 as a possible D gene (6 bases). This CDR3 has 15 amino acids. V lost 4 bases and J lost 7, with 20 bases in between. Germline values: CDR1 LNHDA, CDR2 SQIVND (reference sequence).

The rearrangement links TRBV21-1 to TRBJ2-7; the table's TRBD1 call for D was not verified on the DNA. TRBV21-1 is tagged as a pseudogene. This CDR3 comprises 18 residues. The CDR3 DNA follows: TGTGCCAGCAGCACGAACCCCGAAGACAGGGCATCCTCCTACGAGCAGTACTTC. It encodes CASSTNPEDRASSYEQYF.

The chain recombines TRBV9 with TRBJ2-3; unclear D gene. This CDR3 contains 14 residues. Trimming removed 0 bases from V and 3 bases from J, with 8 bases in between. Germline V gene sequence: CDR1 SGDLS, CDR2 YYNGEE. The CDR3 sequence: CASSVDQVTDTQYF. DNA of the CDR3: TGTGCCAGCAGCGTAGACCAGGTTACAGATACGCAGTATTTT. Using reference TRBV9 and TRBJ2-3 for the parts outside the CDR3, the full variable domain is DSGVTQTPKHLITATGQRVTLRCSPRSGDLSVYWYQQSLDQGLQFLIQYYNGEERAKGNILERFSAQQFPDLHSELNLSSLELGDSALYFCASSVDQVTDTQYFGPGTRLTVL.

In DNA, the CDR3 is TGTGCCAGCAGCTCCGTGGGGGGGGATCAGCCCCAGCATTTT. Translated, it gives CASSSVGGDQPQHF. This chain joins TRBV7-2 and TRBJ1-5; D is possibly TRBD1 (5 bases). V was shortened by 4 bases and J by 5 bases, with 12 bases between the two germline ends. Germline CDR1 reads SGHTA; CDR2 reads FQGNSA. CDR3 size: 14 residues. Drawing the rest from reference TRBV7-2 and TRBJ1-5, the complete variable domain is GAGVSQSPSNKVTEKGKDVELRCDPISGHTALYWYRQSLGQGLEFLIYFQGNSAPDKSGLPSDRFSAERTGGSVSTLTIQRTQQEDSAVYLCASSSVGGDQPQHFGDGTRLSIL.

The chain combines TRBV6-5 with TRBJ2-7; weak D call: TRBD2 (5 bases). This CDR3 is built from 15 residues. V was shortened by 6 bases and J by 3 bases, with 18 bases between the two germline ends. Germline CDR1 MNHEY, CDR2 SVGAGI. The CDR3 is CASRPRRASSYEQYF. As DNA, the CDR3 is TGTGCCAGCAGGCCCCGGCGGGCCAGCAGCTACGAGCAGTACTTC.

This clone was picked up a small number of times. V usage is TRBV5-1 and J usage is TRBJ2-2, with TRBD2 matching over 9 bases. V lost 0 bases to trimming and J lost 1 base; unmatched junction nucleotides: 1. Germline CDR1 is SGHRS and CDR2 is YFSETQ. This CDR3 region has 16 residues. DNA of the CDR3: TGCGCCAGCAGCTTGGAGACTAGCGGGAACACCGGGGAGCTGTTTTTT. Its protein is CASSLETSGNTGELFF.

This clone was observed a few times. V usage is TRBV4-2 and J usage is TRBJ2-1, with D possibly TRBD2 on 6 matching bases. Trimming stripped 1 base from V and 0 bases from J, with 16 bases between. The V gene's germline CDR1 is LGHNA and CDR2 YNFKEQ. The CDR3 is 18 residues long. CDR3 nucleotide sequence: TGTGCCAGCAGCCAAGGGTTTAGCGGAGACAGCTCCTACAATGAGCAGTTCTTC. Protein: CASSQGFSGDSSYNEQFF.

This chain joins TRBV6-6 and TRBJ2-1; 8 bases match TRBD2. CDR1 is MNHNY and CDR2 is SVGAGI in the germline V gene (reference sequence). This CDR3 contains 16 residues. Unmatched junction bases numbered 14, after V lost 7 bases and J lost 6 bases. Here the CDR3 reads CASNAAETSVLNEQFF. The CDR3 DNA follows: TGTGCCAGCAACGCAGCCGAGACTAGCGTACTCAATGAGCAGTTCTTC.

This clone was seen just once. J is TRBJ1-1 and V is TRBV25-1, with D tentatively TRBD1 (6 bases). The CDR3 loop spans 13 amino acids. The V end was cut by 5 bases, the J end by 6 bases, with 13 bases between. Looked up from germline, CDR1 is MGHDK and CDR2 is SYGVNS. In DNA, the CDR3 is TGTGCCAGCAGTACTCCAGGGGAATCTGAAGCTTTCTTT. It encodes CASSTPGESEAFF. The variable domain in full, with the rest retrieved from reference TRBV25-1 and TRBJ1-1, is EADIYQTPRYLVIGTGKKITLECSQTMGHDKMYWYQQDPGMELHLIHYSYGVNSTEKGDLSSESTVSRIRTEHFPLTLESARPSHTSQYLCASSTPGESEAFFGQGTRLTVV.

Concerning this clone itself: This same CDR3 is encoded by further DNA sequences in the sample. The chain is built from TRBV18 and TRBJ1-5; 9 bases fit TRBD1. Germline CDR1 and CDR2: KGHSH and LQKENI. Unmatched junction bases numbered 1, after V lost 3 bases and J lost 4 bases. This CDR3 is 14 amino acids long. CDR3 nucleotide sequence: TGTGCCAGCTCACCGGGACAGGGTAATCAGCCCCAGCATTTT. Protein product: CASSPGQGNQPQHF.

This clone was seen more than once but under ten times. The chain has TRBV4-1 and TRBJ2-7; 10 nucleotides align to TRBD1. The J segment lost 1 base and the V segment lost 4 bases, leaving 7 bases of the junction unmatched. The CDR3 has 16 residues. The germline V gene has CDR1 MGHRA and CDR2 YSYEKL. The CDR3 loop is CASSRTGQGGSYEQYF. The CDR3 DNA reads as TGCGCCAGCAGCCGTACCGGACAGGGGGGATCCTACGAGCAGTACTTC.